This entry describes one T cell receptor beta chain. The target antigen is unknown. Germline V gives CDR1 MGHDK, CDR2 SYGVNS. After removal of 2 bases from V and 4 bases from J, the junction contained 10 bases not matched to a gene. This CDR3 region has 17 residues. The data originate from a study of PD-L1 blockade in urothelial cancer. Study context: In terms of prior chemotherapy, patients had received 0 to 3 regimens. Blood analysis was done at 3 weeks (second dose) and 6 weeks after treatment began. Study-level findings and limits: Below-median TCR clonality that was measured in pretreatment blood predicted better survival. Durable-benefit patients had greater expansion of tumor-associated blood clones at 3 weeks.

Assay: immunoSEQ multiplex PCR; the TCRdb copy retains only in-frame clones and omits some. The table lists more than 35,000 clones, approximately 86% of them singletons, with about 16% in the top ten. Time point noted: pretreatment peripheral blood. The input for sequencing was PBMCs, taken around atezolizumab (anti-PD-L1) treatment. The chain combines TRBV25-1 with TRBJ1-2; the match to TRBD1 covers 10 bases. The TCR sequence derives from an older man with urothelial cancer. In DNA, the CDR3 is TGTGCCAGCAGTGAAGGGGACAGGGGCCATCCAATCTATGGCTACACCTTC. This gives the protein CASSEGDRGHPIYGYTF.